This section outlines one T cell receptor (beta chain) sequence together with its context. This entry comes from a study of blood T cell repertoires in COVID-19. From germline, CDR1 is SGHDN and CDR2 FVKESK. V gave up 0 bases and J gave up 3 bases, with 9 bases separating them. The length of the CDR3 is 15 residues. Measured with immunoSEQ multiplex PCR; TCRdb has only the in-frame clones, and not every one. In the table there are about 300,000 clones, around 89% of which are singletons. This chain connects TRBV14 to TRBJ1-3; D gene uncertain. The sequence derives from a man aged 40-49 years with acute or convalescent COVID-19. The sample consisted of peripheral blood. DNA of the CDR3: TGTGCCAGCAGCCAAGATTCAGGCTTTGGAAACACCATATATTTT. Translation gives CASSQDSGFGNTIYF.